Each of the 23 T cell receptor beta chains below was sequenced from the same sample in a study of identical twins. TCRdb re-called the 5' RACE reads with MiXCR, one entry per CDR3 protein. The data contain about 160,000 distinct CDR3 sequences, around 3.4% of them singletons. The sequenced material came from memory T cells sorted from blood. The receptors here all came from a young man in good health.

This clonotype occurred many times. This chain connects TRBV5-1 to TRBJ1-3; tentatively, D is TRBD1 (5 bases). CDR3 length: 13 residues. The germline V gene has CDR1 SGHRS and CDR2 YFSETQ. The V end was cut by 7 bases, the J end by 3 bases, with 11 bases between. Here the CDR3 reads CASGDSNGNTIYF. CDR3 nucleotide sequence: TGCGCCAGCGGTGACAGCAATGGAAACACCATATATTTT. The full variable domain, rest sourced from reference TRBV5-1 and TRBJ1-3, is KAGVTQTPRYLIKTRGQQVTLSCSPISGHRSVSWYQQTPGQGLQFLFEYFSETQRNKGNFPGRFSGRQFSNSRSEMNVSTLELGDSALYLCASGDSNGNTIYFGEGSWLTVV.

This clonotype was observed a handful of times. V and J are TRBV7-2 and TRBJ2-7, with a tentative D call TRBD1 (5 bases). Germline V lookup: CDR1 SGHTA, CDR2 FQGNSA. This CDR3 spans 14 amino acids. V was trimmed by 5 bases and J by 7 bases, leaving 18 bases between them. The CDR3 nucleotides are TGTGCCAGCAGCCAAAGTGGGGCTTCCGGGGAGCAGTACTTC. Its protein is CASSQSGASGEQYF.

Many counts were recorded for this clonotype. The chain employs TRBV5-6 and TRBJ2-7; 15 positions agree with TRBD2. Germline CDR1 and CDR2: SGHDT and YYEEEE. With V trimmed by 2 bases and J by 3 bases, 3 bases remained unmatched. This CDR3 spans 16 amino acids. CDR3 sequence: CASSFGLAGGNYEQYF. The CDR3 coding sequence is TGTGCCAGCAGCTTCGGACTAGCGGGAGGGAACTACGAGCAGTACTTC.

This clonotype showed up many times. This chain links TRBV7-8 with TRBJ2-3; D might be TRBD2 (6 bases). Trimming took 4 bases from V and 2 from J, leaving 13 bases between them. Germline V gene data show CDR1 as SGHVS and CDR2 as FQNEAQ. The CDR3 extends over 15 amino acids. DNA of the CDR3: TGTGCCAGCAGCTCTCCGGGACTCCTCACAGATACGCAGTATTTT. Translating gives CASSSPGLLTDTQYF.

The sample holds many counts of this clonotype. This chain uses TRBV12-3 or TRBV12-4 with TRBJ2-1, with TRBD2 matching over 7 bases. The CDR3 extends over 13 amino acids. Losses at the gene ends were 6 bases for V and 9 bases for J; bases not matched to a gene: 8. The CDR3 coding sequence is TGTGCCAGCAGGGGGGGGGGTCGGAGTGAGCAGTTCTTC. Translated, it gives CASRGGGRSEQFF.

This clonotype came up many times. The gene calls are TRBV15 and TRBJ2-5; D possibly corresponds to TRBD2 (6 bases). Germline CDR1 reads LNHNV; CDR2 reads YYDKDF (reference sequence). There are 16 residues in the CDR3. The germline V and J ends were trimmed by 3 bases and 1 base, with 15 bases remaining between them. CDR3: CATSRRPGLGQETQYF. In DNA form, the CDR3 reads TGTGCCACCAGCAGGAGACCGGGACTGGGCCAAGAGACCCAGTACTTC.

The sample holds many counts of this clonotype. V gene TRBV6-1 combines with J gene TRBJ2-7; the D gene is possibly TRBD2 (5 bases). The germline V and J ends were trimmed by 10 bases and 1 base, with 17 bases remaining between them. Germline values: CDR1 MNHNS, CDR2 SASEGT. CDR3 size: 14 residues. Here the CDR3 reads CATRSGLASYEQYF. CDR3 nucleotides: TGTGCCACAAGAAGCGGACTGGCTTCCTACGAGCAGTACTTC.

In its sample, this clonotype was seen many times. The chain combines TRBV25-1 with TRBJ2-1; unclear D gene. The germline V gene encodes CDR1 MGHDK and CDR2 SYGVNS. CDR3 size: 13 residues. Trimming shortened V by 1 base and J by 10 bases, and 11 bases separated the two germline ends. CDR3 in amino acids: CASSESRVGEQFF. In DNA, the CDR3 is TGTGCCAGCAGTGAATCTAGGGTCGGAGAGCAGTTCTTC. The variable domain in full, completed from reference TRBV25-1 and TRBJ2-1, reads EADIYQTPRYLVIGTGKKITLECSQTMGHDKMYWYQQDPGMELHLIHYSYGVNSTEKGDLSSESTVSRIRTEHFPLTLESARPSHTSQYLCASSESRVGEQFFGPGTRLTVL.

The sample holds many counts of this clonotype. V usage is TRBV2 and J usage is TRBJ1-4; 7 bases agree with TRBD1. The germline CDR1 and CDR2 sequences are SNHLY and FYNNEI. CDR3 size: 13 residues. Germline trimming cut 11 bases from V and 8 bases from J; bases unmatched to any gene: 11. This CDR3 reads CAGTTGRGEKLFF. CDR3 sequence (DNA): TGTGCCGGGACGACAGGGCGTGGGGAAAAACTGTTTTTT.

This clonotype has a count of ten or more. The CDR3 here is CASSLGTSGNRQFF. The CDR3, as DNA: TGCGCCAGCAGCTTAGGGACTAGCGGGAATCGGCAGTTCTTC. The chain has TRBV5-1 and TRBJ2-1; 13 positions agree with TRBD2. CDR3 length equals 14 residues. CDR1 SGHRS and CDR2 YFSETQ come from the germline V gene. V shed 2 bases and J 12 bases; nucleotides not matched to a gene: 5.

This clonotype was seen ten or more times. V and J are TRBV27 and TRBJ1-1; possibly TRBD1 for D (6 bases). The ends were cut back, 3 bases at V and 0 bases at J, with 11 bases in the middle. The CDR3 sequence is 15 residues long. Germline V gene sequence: CDR1 MNHEY, CDR2 SMNVEV (reference sequence). The CDR3 bases are TGTGCCAGCAGTTTTCACAGGGACATGAACACTGAAGCTTTCTTT. Translated, it gives CASSFHRDMNTEAFF.

In regard to this clonotype: This CDR3 is missing its conserved last phenylalanine or tryptophan, likely due to a read error. V usage is TRBV30 and J usage is TRBJ1-6; 8 nucleotides agree with TRBD1. J lost 11 bases, V lost 4 bases, and 4 bases had no gene match. Germline lookup yields CDR1 GTSNPN and CDR2 SVGIG (reference sequence). The CDR3 runs 12 residues. CDR3 loop: CAWNRGMTPLHY. The CDR3 bases are TGTGCCTGGAACAGGGGGATGACACCCCTCCACTAT.

This clonotype has ten or more counts. The chain is built from TRBV5-1 and TRBJ2-1, with TRBD2 identical over 11 bases. Germline loops: CDR1 SGHRS, CDR2 YFSETQ. The J segment lost 5 bases and the V segment lost 7 bases, leaving 11 bases of the junction unmatched. This CDR3 contains 16 residues. CDR3 nucleotides: TGCGCCAGCGGAAAGCTTCCGGGACTAGCGGACAATGAGCAGTTCTTC. Amino acid sequence: CASGKLPGLADNEQFF. The whole variable domain, remainder taken from reference TRBV5-1 and TRBJ2-1, is KAGVTQTPRYLIKTRGQQVTLSCSPISGHRSVSWYQQTPGQGLQFLFEYFSETQRNKGNFPGRFSGRQFSNSRSEMNVSTLELGDSALYLCASGKLPGLADNEQFFGPGTRLTVL.

This clonotype occurred many times. The chain uses TRBV11-3 and TRBJ2-3; unclear D gene. Trimming took off 1 base at V and 0 bases at J, with 11 bases between the two ends. Germline CDR1 is SGHNT and CDR2 is YENEEA. The CDR3 runs 16 residues. CDR3 DNA: TGTGCCAGCAGCTTAGGCCAGACCTCTAGCACAGATACGCAGTATTTT. Translating gives CASSLGQTSSTDTQYF.

This clonotype was counted at least ten times. This chain connects TRBV7-3 to TRBJ2-3; maybe TRBD2 (5 bases). V lost 6 bases and J lost 6, with 13 bases in between. The CDR3 runs to 13 residues. The V gene's germline CDR1 is SGHTA and CDR2 FQGTGA. The CDR3 protein is CASSQDYLDTQYF. DNA for the CDR3: TGTGCCAGCAGTCAAGACTATCTGGATACGCAGTATTTT.

This clonotype was counted ten times or more. The chain combines TRBV18 with TRBJ2-7; 8 bases map to TRBD2. V was clipped by 3 bases and J by 1 base; unmatched bases: 2. Per the germline V gene, CDR1 is KGHSH and CDR2 is LQKENI. The CDR3 consists of 14 residues. The CDR3 nucleotides read TGTGCCAGCTCACCGAGCGGGAGTTCCTACGAGCAGTACGTC. Amino acids: CASSPSGSSYEQYV.

This clonotype was counted at least ten times. CDR3 nucleotide sequence: TGTGCCAGCAGCCAACGAGGGGCCTCGGGCGAGCAGTACTTC. Its translation: CASSQRGASGEQYF. This rearrangement joins TRBV3-1 to TRBJ2-7; D is possibly TRBD1 or TRBD2 (5 bases each). Between the trimmed V and J ends, which lost 2 bases and 6 bases, there was a span of 14 bases. The CDR3 totals 14 residues. Germline CDR1 LGHDT, CDR2 YNNKEL (reference sequence).

The sample holds many counts of this clonotype. The chain couples TRBV20-1 to TRBJ2-5, with unresolved D. V was clipped by 0 bases and J by 3 bases, with 5 bases between them. Germline V gene data show CDR1 as DFQATT and CDR2 as SNEGSKA (reference sequence). The CDR3 spans 12 residues. CDR3 bases: TGCAGTGCTAGAGATCTGAAAGAGACCCAGTACTTC. Translated, it gives CSARDLKETQYF.

This clonotype was detected only a few times. The chain links TRBV6-1 to TRBJ1-5, with D maybe TRBD1 (5 bases). V lost 6 bases and J 5 bases, leaving 20 bases between the germline ends. The V gene's germline CDR1 is MNHNS and CDR2 SASEGT. The CDR3 is 16 residues long. The CDR3 DNA is TGTGCCAGCAGAGGGGACCATTTTTCCAGTTATCAGCCCCAGCATTTT. Residues: CASRGDHFSSYQPQHF.

This clonotype occurred many times. V gene TRBV2 combines with J gene TRBJ2-7, with a possible D match to TRBD1 (5 bases). Germline-derived CDR1 and CDR2 are SNHLY and FYNNEI. The germline V and J ends were trimmed by 4 bases and 1 base, with 11 bases remaining between them. CDR3 size: 14 residues. The CDR3 coding sequence is TGTGCCAGCAGTGTCAGGGCTCGGTCCTACGAGCAGTACTTC. Amino acids: CASSVRARSYEQYF.

This clonotype was recorded many times. This chain joins TRBV24-1 and TRBJ2-1; 8 nucleotides line up with TRBD2. CDR3 size: 16 residues. Germline V lookup: CDR1 KGHDR, CDR2 SFDVKD. V dropped 7 bases and J dropped 7; count of bases not matched to a gene: 14. In nucleotides, the CDR3 is TGTGCCACCAGGGGGGTAGAAGCGGGAGAAAAGAATGAGCAGTTCTTC. This encodes CATRGVEAGEKNEQFF.

This rearrangement joins TRBV12-3 or TRBV12-4 to TRBJ2-6; TRBD2 matches at 9 bases. V was clipped by 2 bases and J by 0 bases; unmatched bases: 2. This CDR3 is 17 amino acids long. The CDR3 is CASSLLAGSSGANVLTF. The CDR3 bases are TGTGCCAGCAGTTTACTAGCGGGATCCTCTGGGGCCAACGTCCTGACTTTC.

This clonotype has at least ten counts. The chain employs TRBV5-1 and TRBJ2-3; D gene unclear. From germline, CDR1 is SGHRS and CDR2 YFSETQ. This CDR3 spans 12 amino acids. Deletions cut 6 bases from V and 13 bases from J, with 18 bases between. CDR3 protein: CASKYEPTLEYF. The DNA of the CDR3 is TGCGCCAGCAAGTATGAGCCCACCCTTGAGTATTTT. Using reference TRBV5-1 and TRBJ2-3 for the parts outside the CDR3, the full variable domain is KAGVTQTPRYLIKTRGQQVTLSCSPISGHRSVSWYQQTPGQGLQFLFEYFSETQRNKGNFPGRFSGRQFSNSRSEMNVSTLELGDSALYLCASKYEPTLEYFGPGTRLTVL.